The 14 T cell receptor beta chains presented below share a single source sample, sequenced in a study of blood T cells in healthy people across ages (dated by TCRdb to the mid-2010s). The method behind the library was 5' RACE. TCRdb lists the instrument as Illumina HiSeq 2500. A second PCR of roughly 6 to 11 cycles was performed with a sample-barcoded 5' primer and a J-beta primer mix. TCRdb passed the public sequencing reads through fastp at Q25 and MiXCR, retaining productive beta sequences. One record per CDR3 amino acid sequence lists the most common genes and DNA. In all, the sample holds 800,000 to 950,000 distinct CDR3 sequences, and 25% to 30% of those were seen once. The top ten hold 9.5% to 13% of the sample. This sample was also put to use in a study of T cells of mothers and their children.

The sequenced sample was blood. Source of these receptors: a woman in her thirties or forties in good health.

This clonotype was detected only a few times. This chain uses TRBV9 with TRBJ2-4; D unclear. The closer fit of TRBJ2-7 to the DNA end suggests the J call may be wrong. This CDR3 has 15 amino acids. Germline assignment: CDR1 SGDLS and CDR2 YYNGEE. In DNA form, the CDR3 reads TGTGCCAGCAGCCCCCGCCCTGCCGAACTTTGCGAGCAGTACTTC. It specifies CASSPRPAELCEQYF.

The table lists this clonotype with a few counts. A clone one base away is much larger, so this may be a read error. The chain joins TRBV5-5 to TRBJ2-1; D may match TRBD1 or TRBD2 (6 bases each). The J call may be incorrect, as the DNA end agrees better with TRBJ2-7. The CDR3 has 15 residues. Germline values: CDR1 SGHKS, CDR2 YYEKEE (reference sequence). CDR3 sequence: CASSFEGGSYNEQYF. CDR3 DNA sequence: TGTGCCAGCAGCTTCGAGGGGGGCTCCTACAATGAGCAGTACTTC.

This clonotype occurred a few times. The V gene is TRBV12-3 or TRBV12-4, the J gene TRBJ1-2; D call uncertain. V was pared by 3 bases and J by 8 bases, with 22 bases between. The CDR3 loop spans 16 amino acids. The CDR3 sequence: CASSLVDPGQSIGYTF. The CDR3 DNA reads TGTGCCAGCAGTTTGGTAGACCCCGGGCAGTCTATCGGCTACACCTTC.

The rearrangement joins TRBV28 to TRBJ1-1; 7 bases match TRBD1. The V gene's germline CDR1 is MDHEN and CDR2 SYDVKM. The CDR3 covers 15 residues. Unmatched junction bases numbered 13, after V lost 7 bases and J lost 5 bases. CDR3 in amino acids: CASTVLDRASTEAFF. DNA for the CDR3: TGTGCCAGCACCGTACTTGACAGGGCATCTACTGAAGCTTTCTTT.

As for this clonotype: A read error may be the cause here, since a much bigger clone is one base away. The chain uses TRBV5-1 and TRBJ2-4; 9 bases fit TRBD2. The V and J ends lost 0 bases and 13 bases, in that order; junction bases with no gene match: 17. This CDR3 is 17 amino acids long. Germline V gives CDR1 SGHRS, CDR2 YFSETQ. The CDR3, as DNA: TGCGCCAGCAGCTTGGGGACTAGCGACTACTCCTACAATGAGCAGTACTTC. Its protein product is CASSLGTSDYSYNEQYF.

This clonotype has a count of ten or more. J is TRBJ2-5 and V is TRBV30, with D perhaps TRBD2 (5 bases). CDR3 size: 14 residues. With 0 bases removed from V and 5 bases from J, the gap between germline ends came to 13 bases. Germline V gene data show CDR1 as GTSNPN and CDR2 as SVGIG (reference sequence). DNA of the CDR3: TGTGCCTGGAGTGTACAGAGGGATATCGAGACCCAGTACTTC. Protein: CAWSVQRDIETQYF.

This chain joins TRBV5-1 and TRBJ2-7, with TRBD1 identical over 7 bases. Germline V lookup: CDR1 SGHRS, CDR2 YFSETQ. The CDR3 totals 14 residues. With 4 bases clipped from V and 2 bases from J, the junction kept 6 bases outside the gene matches. CDR3 sequence (DNA): TGCGCCAGCAGCAAAGGACAGGCGCCCTACGAGCAGTACTTC. Protein product: CASSKGQAPYEQYF.

This clonotype came up a few times. The chain is built from TRBV5-1 and TRBJ1-4; 9 bases align to TRBD1. Germline values: CDR1 SGHRS, CDR2 YFSETQ. The CDR3 length is 16 residues. V trimming: 4 bases; J trimming: 4 bases; junction bases outside the gene matches: 8. CDR3 sequence (DNA): TGCGCCAGCAGCCCGTACAGGGGGCAGATTAATGAAAAACTGTTTTTT. Translation gives CASSPYRGQINEKLFF.

This clonotype was found many times. This chain connects TRBV10-3 to TRBJ2-1, with TRBD1 matching over 9 bases. The germline CDR1 and CDR2 sequences are ENHRY and SYGVKD. The trim removed 4 bases at V and 9 bases at J, leaving 7 bases unmatched. This CDR3 comprises 14 residues. CDR3 protein: CAISVGTGTFEQFF. Here the CDR3 DNA reads TGTGCCATCAGTGTCGGGACAGGGACTTTTGAGCAGTTCTTC.

This clonotype appeared a single time. The chain carries TRBV7-9 and TRBJ2-2; D is ambiguous. CDR3 length: 14 amino acids. Germline CDR1 and CDR2: SEHNR and FQNEAQ (reference sequence). Trimming took off 5 bases at V and 4 bases at J, with 11 bases between the two ends. The DNA for the CDR3 is TGTGCCAGCAGCACCCAGGATACCACCGGGGAGCTGTTTTTT. Its protein product is CASSTQDTTGELFF.

The rearrangement joins TRBV4-1 to TRBJ1-2; the D is unclear. This CDR3 region has 12 residues. V lost 3 bases to trimming and J lost 7 bases, with 9 bases between them. CDR1 is MGHRA, CDR2 YSYEKL, per germline. DNA for the CDR3: TGCGCCAGCAGCCACCAAGGAGGTGGCTACACCTTC. The encoded protein is CASSHQGGGYTF.

The rearrangement uses TRBV4-1 and TRBJ2-1; maybe TRBD1 (6 bases). The CDR3 contains 18 residues. V was shortened by 4 bases and J by 3 bases, with 22 bases between the two germline ends. Germline V gene lookup returns CDR1 MGHRA and CDR2 YSYEKL. CDR3 loop: CASSRSYPMGADYNEQFF. DNA of the CDR3: TGCGCCAGCAGCCGAAGTTACCCGATGGGGGCGGACTACAATGAGCAGTTCTTC.

This clonotype was picked up a small number of times. The V and J genes are TRBV20-1 and TRBJ2-7, with a possible D match to TRBD2 (5 bases). Germline CDR1 is DFQATT and CDR2 is SNEGSKA (reference sequence). This CDR3 is built from 12 residues. The CDR3 reads CRSAGPLGEQYF. The CDR3 DNA is TGCAGGTCGGCGGGCCCTCTGGGGGAGCAGTACTTC.

This clonotype was counted only a few times. CDR3 sequence (DNA): TGCGCCAGCACAGGGGATCACACTGAAGCTTTCTTT. Residues: CASTGDHTEAFF. The J gene is TRBJ1-1, the V gene TRBV5-1, with D possibly being TRBD1 (6 bases). The CDR3 runs 12 residues. Germline values: CDR1 SGHRS, CDR2 YFSETQ. Between the trimmed V and J ends, which lost 6 bases and 3 bases, there was a span of 9 bases.